This T cell receptor (beta chain) was captured by sequencing in a study of blood T cell repertoires in COVID-19. Only in-frame clones appear in the TCRdb table, and some are missing; sequencing was by immunoSEQ multiplex PCR. The data show about 68,000 clones, with approximately 85% seen just once and roughly 24% held by the top ten. Looked up from germline, CDR1 is SGHAT and CDR2 is FQDESV (reference sequence). The CDR3 sequence is 15 residues long. V gave up 3 bases and J gave up 1 base; unmatched junction bases: 3. The V call is TRBV11-1, the J call TRBJ2-3; 8 bases match TRBD2. Sequencing was done on a sample of peripheral blood. This TCR came from a man aged 50 to 59 with acute or convalescent COVID-19. The CDR3 is CASSFLAGGTDTQYF. The CDR3 bases are TGTGCCAGCAGCTTTCTAGCGGGCGGCACAGATACGCAGTATTTT.